This is a list of T cell receptor beta chains from one sample in a study of T-cell memory formation after mild COVID-19. Each CDR3 protein gets one entry after TCRdb re-called the 5' RACE reads with MiXCR. The repertoire holds under 300,000 distinct CDR3 sequences, with 15% to 20% as singletons. Sequencing used PBMCs or a T cell subset sorted from them (not recorded which). The receptors come from a man younger than 35 who had mild COVID-19 (a few samples of this study predate the infection). Cell type and time point are not known. Each CDR3 is given with its conserved first and last residue. The D gene is left open where the match is weak. The size of a clone is reported for some rows only, either as once, few or many, or as a class for expanded clones.

J gene: TRBJ2-3
D gene: TRBD2
V gene: TRBV11-1
clone size: -
CDR3 DNA: TGTGCCAGCAGCAGACTAGCGGGGGTCACAGATACGCAGTATTTT
CDR3 protein: CASSRLAGVTDTQYF

J gene: TRBJ2-1
D gene: -
V gene: TRBV28
clone size: -
CDR3 DNA: TGTGCCAGCAGGGTCTGGGGAGAGCAGTTCTTC
CDR3 protein: CASRVWGEQFF

J gene: TRBJ1-6
D gene: -
V gene: TRBV5-1
clone size: few
CDR3 DNA: TGCGCCAGCAGCGCCATGGGACCACCTAATTCACCCCTCCACTTT
CDR3 protein: CASSAMGPPNSPLHF

J gene: TRBJ2-2
D gene: -
V gene: TRBV11-2
clone size: -
CDR3 DNA: TGTGCCAGCAGCCTCCACAGGGTAGGCACCGGGGAGCTGTTTTTT
CDR3 protein: CASSLHRVGTGELFF

J gene: TRBJ2-5
D gene: -
V gene: TRBV20-1
clone size: -
CDR3 DNA: TGCAGTGCTAGAGAGGCAGGGAGGGAGACCCAGTACTTC
CDR3 protein: CSAREAGRETQYF

J gene: TRBJ1-5
D gene: TRBD1
V gene: TRBV20-1
clone size: few
CDR3 DNA: TGCAGTGCTAGAGATGACGGGACAGGGAGAAATGGTTGGCAGCCCCAGCATTTT
CDR3 protein: CSARDDGTGRNGWQPQHF

J gene: TRBJ1-1
D gene: -
V gene: TRBV7-3
clone size: few
CDR3 DNA: TGTGCCAGCAGCTTAATTCCGAACACTGAAGCTTTCTTT
CDR3 protein: CASSLIPNTEAFF

J gene: TRBJ2-3
D gene: -
V gene: TRBV15
clone size: few
CDR3 DNA: TGTGCCACCAACGGGCCCAAGTACACAGATACGCAGTATTTT
CDR3 protein: CATNGPKYTDTQYF

J gene: TRBJ2-7
D gene: -
V gene: TRBV5-6
clone size: -
CDR3 DNA: TGTGCCAGCAGCTTGGTGGACAGAAGATCCTACGAGCAGTACTTC
CDR3 protein: CASSLVDRRSYEQYF

J gene: TRBJ2-3
D gene: -
V gene: TRBV5-1
clone size: few
CDR3 DNA: TGCGCCAGCAGCTTGAGTGTCGTGGGGGAAGATACGCAGTATTTT
CDR3 protein: CASSLSVVGEDTQYF

J gene: TRBJ2-5
D gene: -
V gene: TRBV5-5
clone size: few
CDR3 DNA: TGTGCCAGCAGCTGGGGGGTGCCGGTGGAGACCCAGTACTTC
CDR3 protein: CASSWGVPVETQYF

J gene: TRBJ1-5
D gene: TRBD1
V gene: TRBV7-9
clone size: -
CDR3 DNA: TGTGCCAGCAGCCCCCGGGGGACAGGGTCGAATCAGCCCCAGCATTTT
CDR3 protein: CASSPRGTGSNQPQHF

J gene: TRBJ2-2
D gene: -
V gene: TRBV29-1
clone size: -
CDR3 DNA: TGCAGCGTTATACGGAACACCGGGGAGCTGTTTTTT
CDR3 protein: CSVIRNTGELFF

J gene: TRBJ2-3
D gene: -
V gene: TRBV7-7
clone size: few
CDR3 DNA: TGTGCTAGCAGCTTAAATCCGGGGAGCACAGATACGCAGTATTTT
CDR3 protein: CASSLNPGSTDTQYF

J gene: TRBJ1-1
D gene: -
V gene: TRBV11-3
clone size: -
CDR3 DNA: TGTGCCAGCAGCGTCGGGGGTTCGAGCACTGAAGCTTTCTTT
CDR3 protein: CASSVGGSSTEAFF

J gene: TRBJ2-6
D gene: -
V gene: TRBV7-2
clone size: many
CDR3 DNA: TGTGCCAGCAGAGGGTATCTAGGGAACGGGGCCAACGTCCTGACTTTC
CDR3 protein: CASRGYLGNGANVLTF